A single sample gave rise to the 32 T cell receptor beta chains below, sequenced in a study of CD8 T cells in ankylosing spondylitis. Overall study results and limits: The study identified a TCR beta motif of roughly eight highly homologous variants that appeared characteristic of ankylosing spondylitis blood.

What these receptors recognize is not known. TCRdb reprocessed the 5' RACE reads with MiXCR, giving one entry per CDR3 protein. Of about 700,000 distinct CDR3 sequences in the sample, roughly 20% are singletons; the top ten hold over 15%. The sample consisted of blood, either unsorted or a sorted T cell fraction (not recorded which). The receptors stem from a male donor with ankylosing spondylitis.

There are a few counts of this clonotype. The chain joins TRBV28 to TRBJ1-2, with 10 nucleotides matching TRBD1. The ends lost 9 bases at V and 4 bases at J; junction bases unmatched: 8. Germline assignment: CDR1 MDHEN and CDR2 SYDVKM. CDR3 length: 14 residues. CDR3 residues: CASRQGAGGYGYTF. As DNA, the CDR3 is TGTGCCAGTCGACAGGGGGCGGGGGGCTATGGCTACACCTTC.

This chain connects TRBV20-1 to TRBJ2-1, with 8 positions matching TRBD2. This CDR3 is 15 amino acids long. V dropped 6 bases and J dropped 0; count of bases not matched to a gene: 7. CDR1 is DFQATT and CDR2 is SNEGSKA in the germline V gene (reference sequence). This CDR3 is CSAARTSFSYNEQFF. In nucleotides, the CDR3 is TGCAGTGCGGCAAGGACTAGCTTCTCCTACAATGAGCAGTTCTTC.

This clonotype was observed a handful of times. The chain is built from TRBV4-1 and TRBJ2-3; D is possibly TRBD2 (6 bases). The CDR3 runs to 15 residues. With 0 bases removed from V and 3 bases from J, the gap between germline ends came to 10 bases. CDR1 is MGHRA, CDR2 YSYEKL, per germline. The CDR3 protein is CASSQEGRGTDTQYF. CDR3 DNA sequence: TGCGCCAGCAGCCAAGAGGGGCGGGGAACAGATACGCAGTATTTT.

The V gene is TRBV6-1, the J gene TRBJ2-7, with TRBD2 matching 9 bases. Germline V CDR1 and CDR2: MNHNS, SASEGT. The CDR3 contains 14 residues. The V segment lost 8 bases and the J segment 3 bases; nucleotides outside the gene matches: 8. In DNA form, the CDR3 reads TGTGCCAGCTTAGACTCTAGCGGGGACTACGAGCAGTACTTC. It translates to CASLDSSGDYEQYF.

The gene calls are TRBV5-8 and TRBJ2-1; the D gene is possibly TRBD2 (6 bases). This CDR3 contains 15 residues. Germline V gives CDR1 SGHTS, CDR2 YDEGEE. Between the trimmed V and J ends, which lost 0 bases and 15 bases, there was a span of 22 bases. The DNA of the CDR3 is TGTGCCAGCAGCTTGGGCCGCATGGAGGGCCTAAGGGTGTTCTTC. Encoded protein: CASSLGRMEGLRVFF. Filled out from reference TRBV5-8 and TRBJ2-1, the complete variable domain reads EAGVTQSPTHLIKTRGQQATLRCSPISGHTSVYWYQQALGLGLQFLLWYDEGEERNRGNFPPRFSGRQFPNYSSELNVNALELEDSALYLCASSLGRMEGLRVFFGPGTRLTVL.

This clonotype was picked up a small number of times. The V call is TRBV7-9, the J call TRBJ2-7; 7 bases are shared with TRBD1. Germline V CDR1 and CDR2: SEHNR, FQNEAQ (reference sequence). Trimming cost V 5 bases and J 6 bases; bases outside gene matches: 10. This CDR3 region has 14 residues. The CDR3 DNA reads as TGTGCCAGCAGCCTACCGGACAGGTCTAGCGAGCAGTACTTC. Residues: CASSLPDRSSEQYF.

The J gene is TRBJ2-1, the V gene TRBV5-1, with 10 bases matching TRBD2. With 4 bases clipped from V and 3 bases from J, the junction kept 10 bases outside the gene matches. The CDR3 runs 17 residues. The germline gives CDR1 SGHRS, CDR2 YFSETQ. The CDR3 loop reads CASSPPVAGGHYNEQFF. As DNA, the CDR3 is TGCGCCAGCAGCCCGCCTGTAGCGGGGGGCCACTACAATGAGCAGTTCTTC.

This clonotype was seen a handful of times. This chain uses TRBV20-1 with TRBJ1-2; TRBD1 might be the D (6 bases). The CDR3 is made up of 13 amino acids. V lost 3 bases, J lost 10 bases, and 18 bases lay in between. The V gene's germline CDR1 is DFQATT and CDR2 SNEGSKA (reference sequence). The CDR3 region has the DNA TGCAGTGCTAGTTTAGACCCAGGGGTCGACTACACCTTC. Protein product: CSASLDPGVDYTF.

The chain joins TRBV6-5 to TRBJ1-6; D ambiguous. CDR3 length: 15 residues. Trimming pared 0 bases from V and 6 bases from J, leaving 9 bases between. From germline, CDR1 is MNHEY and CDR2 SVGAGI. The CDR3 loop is CASSYSPGLNSPLHF. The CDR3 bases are TGTGCCAGCAGTTACTCCCCCGGGCTTAATTCACCCCTCCACTTT.

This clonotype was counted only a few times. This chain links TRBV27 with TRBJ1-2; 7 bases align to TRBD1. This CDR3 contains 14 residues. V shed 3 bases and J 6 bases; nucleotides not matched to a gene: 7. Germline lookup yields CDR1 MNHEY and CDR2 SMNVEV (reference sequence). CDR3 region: CASSFGQEVDGYTF. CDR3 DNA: TGTGCCAGCAGTTTCGGACAGGAGGTGGATGGCTACACCTTC.

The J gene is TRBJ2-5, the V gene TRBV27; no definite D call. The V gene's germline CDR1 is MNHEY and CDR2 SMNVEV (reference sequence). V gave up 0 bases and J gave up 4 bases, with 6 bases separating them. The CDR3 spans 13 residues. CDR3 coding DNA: TGTGCCAGCAGTTTATCGGGTACAGAGACCCAGTACTTC. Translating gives CASSLSGTETQYF.

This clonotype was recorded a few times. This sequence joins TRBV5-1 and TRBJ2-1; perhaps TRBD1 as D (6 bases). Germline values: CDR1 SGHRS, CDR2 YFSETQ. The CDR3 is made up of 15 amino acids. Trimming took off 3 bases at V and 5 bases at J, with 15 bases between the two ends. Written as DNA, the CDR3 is TGCGCCAGCAGCTCCGGACAGTGGGTAAACAATGAGCAGTTCTTC. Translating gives CASSSGQWVNNEQFF.

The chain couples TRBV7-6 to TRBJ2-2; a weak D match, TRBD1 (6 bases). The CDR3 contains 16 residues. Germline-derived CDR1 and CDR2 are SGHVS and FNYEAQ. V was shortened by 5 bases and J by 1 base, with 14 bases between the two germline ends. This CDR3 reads CASSEKGHQNTGELFF. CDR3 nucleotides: TGTGCCAGCAGCGAGAAGGGACACCAGAACACCGGGGAGCTGTTTTTT.

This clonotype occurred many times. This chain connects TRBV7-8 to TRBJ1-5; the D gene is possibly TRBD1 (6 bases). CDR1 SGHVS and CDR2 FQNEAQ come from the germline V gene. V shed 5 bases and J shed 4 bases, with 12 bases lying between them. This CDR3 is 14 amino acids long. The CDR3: CASSAGQSNQPQHF. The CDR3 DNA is TGTGCCAGCAGCGCCGGACAGAGTAATCAGCCCCAGCATTTT.

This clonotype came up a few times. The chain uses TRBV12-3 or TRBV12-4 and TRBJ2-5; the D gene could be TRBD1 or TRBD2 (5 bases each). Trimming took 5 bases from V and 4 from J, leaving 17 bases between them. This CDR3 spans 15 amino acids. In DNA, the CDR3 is TGTGCCAGCAGTACCCGGGACCGCGCCGGAGAGACCCAGTACTTC. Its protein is CASSTRDRAGETQYF.

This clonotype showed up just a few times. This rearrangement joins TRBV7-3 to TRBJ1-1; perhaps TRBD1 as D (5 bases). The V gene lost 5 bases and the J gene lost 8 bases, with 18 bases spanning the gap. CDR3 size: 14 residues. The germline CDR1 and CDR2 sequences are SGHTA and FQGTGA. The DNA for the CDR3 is TGTGCCAGCAGCCTAGGGGCCTACTCGACCGAAGCTTTCTTT. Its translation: CASSLGAYSTEAFF.

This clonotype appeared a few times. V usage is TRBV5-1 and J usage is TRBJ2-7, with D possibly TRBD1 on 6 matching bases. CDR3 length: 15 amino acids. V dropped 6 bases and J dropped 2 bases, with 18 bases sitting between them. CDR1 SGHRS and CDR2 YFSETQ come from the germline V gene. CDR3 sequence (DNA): TGCGCCAGCACCCTAACAGGGTATGAAGCCTACGAGCAGTACTTC. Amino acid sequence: CASTLTGYEAYEQYF.

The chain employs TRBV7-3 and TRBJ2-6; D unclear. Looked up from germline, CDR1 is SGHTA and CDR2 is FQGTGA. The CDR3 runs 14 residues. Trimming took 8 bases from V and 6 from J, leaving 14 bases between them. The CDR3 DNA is TGTGCCAGCCAGGCGACTCCAGCGGCCAACGTCCTGACTTTC. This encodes CASQATPAANVLTF. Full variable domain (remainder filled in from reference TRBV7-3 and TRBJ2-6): GAGVSQTPSNKVTEKGKYVELRCDPISGHTALYWYRQSLGQGPEFLIYFQGTGAADDSGLPNDRFFAVRPEGSVSTLKIQRTERGDSAVYLCASQATPAANVLTFGAGSRLTVL.

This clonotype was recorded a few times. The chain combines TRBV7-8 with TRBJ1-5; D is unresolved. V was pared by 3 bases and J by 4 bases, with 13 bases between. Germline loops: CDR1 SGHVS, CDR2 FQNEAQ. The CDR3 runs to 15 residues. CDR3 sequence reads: CASSFLAGGNQPQHF. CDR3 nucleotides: TGTGCCAGCAGCTTTCTAGCAGGAGGGAATCAGCCCCAGCATTTT. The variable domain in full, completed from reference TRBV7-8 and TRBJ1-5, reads GAGVSQSPRYKVAKRGQDVALRCDPISGHVSLFWYQQALGQGPEFLTYFQNEAQLDKSGLPSDRFFAERPEGSVSTLKIQRTQQEDSAVYLCASSFLAGGNQPQHFGDGTRLSIL.

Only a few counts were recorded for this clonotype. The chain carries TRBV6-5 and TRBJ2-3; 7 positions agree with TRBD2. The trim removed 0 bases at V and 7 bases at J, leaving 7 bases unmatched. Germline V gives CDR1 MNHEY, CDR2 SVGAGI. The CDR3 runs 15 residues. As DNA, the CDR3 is TGTGCCAGCAGTTACTCCTTGGGGGGGAAGAATACGCAGTATTTT. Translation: CASSYSLGGKNTQYF.

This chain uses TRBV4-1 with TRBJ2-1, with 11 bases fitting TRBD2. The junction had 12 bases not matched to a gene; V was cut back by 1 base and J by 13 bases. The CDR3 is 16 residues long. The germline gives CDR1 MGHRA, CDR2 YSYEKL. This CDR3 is CASSQAAGLAGGPQFF. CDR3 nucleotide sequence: TGCGCCAGCAGCCAAGCGGCGGGGCTAGCGGGGGGCCCTCAGTTCTTC.

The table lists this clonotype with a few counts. The CDR3 region has the DNA TGCAGTGCTAGGGGGACCGCCCCAGATACGCAGTATTTT. Translated, it gives CSARGTAPDTQYF. The chain uses TRBV20-1 and TRBJ2-3; the D gene could be TRBD1 or TRBD2 (5 bases each). The length of the CDR3 is 13 residues. With 3 bases removed from V and 4 bases from J, the gap between germline ends came to 11 bases. CDR1 and CDR2 (germline): DFQATT, SNEGSKA (reference sequence).

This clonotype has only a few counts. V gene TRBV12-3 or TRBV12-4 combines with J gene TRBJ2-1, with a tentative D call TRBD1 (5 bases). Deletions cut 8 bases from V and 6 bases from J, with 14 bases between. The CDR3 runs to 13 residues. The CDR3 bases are TGTGCCAGCTCCCTACAGGAATTCAATGAGCAGTTCTTC. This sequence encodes CASSLQEFNEQFF.

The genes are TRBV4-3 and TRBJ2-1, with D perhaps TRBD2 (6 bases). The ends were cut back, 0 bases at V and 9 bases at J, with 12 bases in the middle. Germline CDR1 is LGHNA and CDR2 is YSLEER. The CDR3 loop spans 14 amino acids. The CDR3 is CASSQDFGGREQFF. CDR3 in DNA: TGCGCCAGCAGCCAAGATTTTGGAGGGCGTGAGCAGTTCTTC.

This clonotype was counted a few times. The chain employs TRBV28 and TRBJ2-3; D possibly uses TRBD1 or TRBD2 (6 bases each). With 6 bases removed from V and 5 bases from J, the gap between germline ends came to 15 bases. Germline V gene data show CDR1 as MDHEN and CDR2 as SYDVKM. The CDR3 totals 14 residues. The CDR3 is CASSPTGAGDTQYF. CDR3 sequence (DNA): TGTGCCAGCAGCCCTACGGGGGCCGGAGATACGCAGTATTTT.

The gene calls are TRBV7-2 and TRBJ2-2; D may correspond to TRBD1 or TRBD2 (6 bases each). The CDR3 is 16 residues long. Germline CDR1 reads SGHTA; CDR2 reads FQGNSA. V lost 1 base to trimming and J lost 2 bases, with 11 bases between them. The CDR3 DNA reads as TGTGCCAGCAGCTTAGAGGGGGACTTCAACACCGGGGAGCTGTTTTTT. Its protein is CASSLEGDFNTGELFF.

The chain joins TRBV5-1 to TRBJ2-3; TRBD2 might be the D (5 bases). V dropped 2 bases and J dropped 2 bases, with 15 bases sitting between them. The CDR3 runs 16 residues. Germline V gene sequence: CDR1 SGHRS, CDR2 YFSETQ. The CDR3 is CASSFSYKAATDTQYF. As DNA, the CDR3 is TGCGCCAGCAGCTTCTCTTACAAAGCGGCCACAGATACGCAGTATTTT.

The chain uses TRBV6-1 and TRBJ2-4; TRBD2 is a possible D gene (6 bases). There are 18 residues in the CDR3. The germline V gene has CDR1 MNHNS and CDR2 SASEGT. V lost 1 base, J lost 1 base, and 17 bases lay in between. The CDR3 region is CASSEGGGGAEAKNIQYF. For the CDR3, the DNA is TGTGCCAGCAGTGAAGGTGGTGGAGGGGCGGAGGCCAAAAACATTCAGTACTTC.

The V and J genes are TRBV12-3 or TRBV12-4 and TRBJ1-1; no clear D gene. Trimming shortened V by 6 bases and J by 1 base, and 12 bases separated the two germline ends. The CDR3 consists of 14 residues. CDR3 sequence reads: CASSRLLENTEAFF. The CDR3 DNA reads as TGTGCCAGCAGCCGGCTTTTAGAGAACACTGAAGCTTTCTTT.

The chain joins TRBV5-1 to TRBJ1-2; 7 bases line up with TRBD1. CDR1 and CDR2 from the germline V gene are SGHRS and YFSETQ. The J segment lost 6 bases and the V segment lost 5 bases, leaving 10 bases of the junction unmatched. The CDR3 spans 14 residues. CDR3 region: CASRQRQGYDGYTF. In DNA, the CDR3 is TGCGCCAGCAGGCAAAGACAGGGATACGATGGCTACACCTTC.

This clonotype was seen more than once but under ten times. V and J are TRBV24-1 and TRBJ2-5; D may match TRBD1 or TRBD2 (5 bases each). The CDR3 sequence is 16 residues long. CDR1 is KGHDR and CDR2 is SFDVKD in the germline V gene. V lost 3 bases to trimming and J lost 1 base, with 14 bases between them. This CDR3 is CATSDVGAGTQETQYF. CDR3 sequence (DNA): TGTGCCACCAGTGATGTCGGGGCAGGGACCCAAGAGACCCAGTACTTC.

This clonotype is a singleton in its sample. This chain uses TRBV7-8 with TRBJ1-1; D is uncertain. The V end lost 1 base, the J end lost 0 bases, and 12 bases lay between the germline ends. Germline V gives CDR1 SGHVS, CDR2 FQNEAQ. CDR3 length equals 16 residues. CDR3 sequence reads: CASSLGGRLMNTEAFF. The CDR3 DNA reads TGTGCCAGCAGCTTAGGCGGACGACTGATGAACACTGAAGCTTTCTTT.